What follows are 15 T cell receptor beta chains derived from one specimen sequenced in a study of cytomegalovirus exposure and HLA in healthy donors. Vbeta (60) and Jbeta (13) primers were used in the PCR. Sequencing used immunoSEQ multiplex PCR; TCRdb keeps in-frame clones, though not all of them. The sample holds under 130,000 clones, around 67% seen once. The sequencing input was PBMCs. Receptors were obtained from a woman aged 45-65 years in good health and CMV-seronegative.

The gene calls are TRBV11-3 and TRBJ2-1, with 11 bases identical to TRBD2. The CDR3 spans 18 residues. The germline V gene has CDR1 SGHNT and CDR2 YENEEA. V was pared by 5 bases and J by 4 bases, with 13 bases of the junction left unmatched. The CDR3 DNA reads TGTGCCAGCAGCACCGCCTGGCCTAGCGGGAGGAGGTACAATGAGCAGTTCTTC. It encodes CASSTAWPSGRRYNEQFF. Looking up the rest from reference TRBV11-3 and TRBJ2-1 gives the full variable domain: EAGVVQSPRYKIIEKKQPVAFWCNPISGHNTLYWYLQNLGQGPELLIRYENEEAVDDSQLPKDRFSAERLKGVDSTLKIQPAELGDSAVYLCASSTAWPSGRRYNEQFFGPGTRLTVL.

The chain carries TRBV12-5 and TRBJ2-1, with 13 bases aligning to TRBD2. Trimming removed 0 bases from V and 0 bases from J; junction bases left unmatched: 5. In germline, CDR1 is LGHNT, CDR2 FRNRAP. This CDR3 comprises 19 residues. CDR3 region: CASGLVLAGGKSSYNEQFF. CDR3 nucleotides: TGTGCTAGTGGTTTGGTACTAGCGGGGGGGAAGAGCTCCTACAATGAGCAGTTCTTC.

The CDR3 is CASSIGRGLAGVKDTQYF. CDR3 nucleotides: TGTGCCAGTAGTATAGGTCGGGGACTAGCGGGAGTTAAAGATACGCAGTATTTT. V gene TRBV19 combines with J gene TRBJ2-3, with 14 bases that match TRBD2. In germline, CDR1 is LNHDA, CDR2 SQIVND (reference sequence). The CDR3 is 18 amino acids. V shed 1 base and J 5 bases; nucleotides not matched to a gene: 8.

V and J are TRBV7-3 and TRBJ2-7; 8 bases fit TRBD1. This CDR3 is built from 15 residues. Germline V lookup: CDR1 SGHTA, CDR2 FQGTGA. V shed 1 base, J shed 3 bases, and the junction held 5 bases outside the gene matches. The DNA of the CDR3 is TGTGCCAGCAGCTTAAACGGACAGGGCGGCTACGAGCAGTACTTC. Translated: CASSLNGQGGYEQYF.

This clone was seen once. The CDR3: CAWAVSGNTIYF. CDR3 sequence (DNA): TGTGCCTGGGCGGTTTCTGGAAACACCATATATTTT. V gene TRBV30 combines with J gene TRBJ1-3; no definite D call. The germline CDR1 and CDR2 sequences are GTSNPN and SVGIG (reference sequence). V lost 5 bases and J 1 base, leaving 6 bases between the germline ends. The CDR3 runs 12 residues.

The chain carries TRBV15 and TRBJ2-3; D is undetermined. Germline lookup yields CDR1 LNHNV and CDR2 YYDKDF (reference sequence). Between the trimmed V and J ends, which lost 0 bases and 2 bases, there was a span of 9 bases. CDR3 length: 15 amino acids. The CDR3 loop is CATSRDRKNTDTQYF. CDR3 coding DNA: TGTGCCACCAGCAGAGACAGGAAAAACACAGATACGCAGTATTTT.

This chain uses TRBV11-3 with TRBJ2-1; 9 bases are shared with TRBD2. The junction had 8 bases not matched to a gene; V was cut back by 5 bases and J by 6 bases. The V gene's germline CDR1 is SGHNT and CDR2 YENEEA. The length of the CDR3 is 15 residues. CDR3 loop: CASSSPGLAFNEQFF. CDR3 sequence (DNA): TGTGCCAGCAGCAGCCCGGGACTAGCTTTCAATGAGCAGTTCTTC.

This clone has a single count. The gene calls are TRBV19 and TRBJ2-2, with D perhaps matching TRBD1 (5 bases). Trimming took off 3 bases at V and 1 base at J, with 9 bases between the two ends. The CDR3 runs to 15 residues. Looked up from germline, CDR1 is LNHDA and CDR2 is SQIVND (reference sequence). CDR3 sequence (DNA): TGTGCCAGTAGTATCAGGGCACGGAACACCGGGGAGCTGTTTTTT. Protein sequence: CASSIRARNTGELFF.

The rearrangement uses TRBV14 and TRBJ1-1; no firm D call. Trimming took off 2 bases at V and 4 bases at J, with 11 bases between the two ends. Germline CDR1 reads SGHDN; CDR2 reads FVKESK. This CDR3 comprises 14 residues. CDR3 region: CASSQSAGSTEAFF. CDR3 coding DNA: TGTGCCAGCAGCCAATCAGCGGGGAGCACTGAAGCTTTCTTT.

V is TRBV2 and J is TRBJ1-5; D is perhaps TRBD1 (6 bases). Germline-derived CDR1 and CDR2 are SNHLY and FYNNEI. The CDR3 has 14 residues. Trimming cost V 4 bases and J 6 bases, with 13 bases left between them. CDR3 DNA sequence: TGTGCCAGCAGTGCATCCAGGGGTGGTCAGCCCCAGCATTTT. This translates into CASSASRGGQPQHF.

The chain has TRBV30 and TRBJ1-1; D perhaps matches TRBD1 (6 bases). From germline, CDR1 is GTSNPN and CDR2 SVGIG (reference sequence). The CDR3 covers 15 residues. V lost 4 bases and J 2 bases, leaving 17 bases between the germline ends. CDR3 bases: TGTGCCTGGACCGATCAAGGACAGTTTAACACTGAAGCTTTCTTT. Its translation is CAWTDQGQFNTEAFF.

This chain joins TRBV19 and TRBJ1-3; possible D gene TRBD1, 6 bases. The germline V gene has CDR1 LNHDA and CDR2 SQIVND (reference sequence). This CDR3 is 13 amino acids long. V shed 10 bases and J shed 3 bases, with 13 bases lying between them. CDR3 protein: CAISGAHGNTIYF. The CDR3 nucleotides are TGTGCCATTTCAGGGGCTCATGGAAACACCATATATTTT.

The CDR3 loop is CASSLHRDIISPLHF. The DNA for the CDR3 is TGCGCCAGCAGCTTGCACCGGGACATCATTTCACCCCTCCACTTT. V gene TRBV5-1 combines with J gene TRBJ1-6, with D possibly matching TRBD1 (6 bases). This CDR3 is 15 amino acids long. Germline V gene sequence: CDR1 SGHRS, CDR2 YFSETQ. V dropped 1 base and J dropped 9 bases, with 14 bases sitting between them.

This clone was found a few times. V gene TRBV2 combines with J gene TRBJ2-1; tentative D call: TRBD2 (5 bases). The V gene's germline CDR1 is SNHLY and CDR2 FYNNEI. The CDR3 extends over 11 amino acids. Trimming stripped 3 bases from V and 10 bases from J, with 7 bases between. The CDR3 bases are TGTGCCAGCAGTGAGTGGGAGGAGCAGTTCTTC. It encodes CASSEWEEQFF.

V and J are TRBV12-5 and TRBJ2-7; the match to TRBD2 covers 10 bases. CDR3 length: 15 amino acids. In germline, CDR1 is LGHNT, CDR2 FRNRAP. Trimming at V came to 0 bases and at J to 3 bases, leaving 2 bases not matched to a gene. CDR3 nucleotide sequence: TGTGCTAGTGGTTTGGTAGCGGGAGGGTACTACGAGCAGTACTTC. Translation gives CASGLVAGGYYEQYF.